This T cell receptor beta chain was profiled in a study of breast tumors, draining lymph nodes, adjacent tissues. CDR3 length: 14 amino acids. CDR1 and CDR2 (germline): WSHSY, SAAADI. V was clipped by 6 bases and J by 7 bases; unmatched bases: 7. Details on this clonotype: Its antigen is as yet unknown.

Notes on the study in general: Data only fit, rather than demonstrated, lymph node origin of most tumor T cells. Tumor repertoires ranked between lymph nodes and nontumor tissue in diversity, with V and J gene preferences.

TCRdb called the multiplex PCR reads again in MiXCR, with one record for every CDR3 protein. There are more than 50,000 distinct CDR3 sequences in the sample; less than 60% occur only once, and 15% to 20% lies in the top ten. The receptor was derived from a female donor with breast cancer. Some clones in this sample may be carry-over from other donors' samples. The V gene is TRBV10-2, the J gene TRBJ1-4, with 8 bases that match TRBD1. The source material was breast tumor tissue. CDR3 nucleotide sequence: TGCGCCAGCAGGGCAGGGGGCGCAGGTGAAAAACTGTTTTTT. Amino acids: CASRAGGAGEKLFF.